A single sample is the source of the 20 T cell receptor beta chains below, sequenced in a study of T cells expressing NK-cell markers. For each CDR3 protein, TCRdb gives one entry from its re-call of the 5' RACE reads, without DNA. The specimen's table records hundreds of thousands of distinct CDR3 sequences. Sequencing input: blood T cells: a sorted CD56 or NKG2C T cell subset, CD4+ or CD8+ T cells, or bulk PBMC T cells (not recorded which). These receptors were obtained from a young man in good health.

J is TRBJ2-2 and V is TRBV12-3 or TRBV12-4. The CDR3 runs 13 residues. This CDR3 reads CASSFTQVGELFF.

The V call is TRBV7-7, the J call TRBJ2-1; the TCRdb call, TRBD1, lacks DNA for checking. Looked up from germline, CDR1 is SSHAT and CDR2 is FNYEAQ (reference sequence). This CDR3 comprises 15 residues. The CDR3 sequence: CASSVRDRGRNEQFF.

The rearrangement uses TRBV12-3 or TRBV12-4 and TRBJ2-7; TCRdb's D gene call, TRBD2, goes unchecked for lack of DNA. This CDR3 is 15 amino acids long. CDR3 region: CASTRPGLDSYEQYF.

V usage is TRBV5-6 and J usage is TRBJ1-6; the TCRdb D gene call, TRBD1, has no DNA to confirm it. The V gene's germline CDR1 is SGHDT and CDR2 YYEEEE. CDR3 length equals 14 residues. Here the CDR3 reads CASSRASGDSPLHF.

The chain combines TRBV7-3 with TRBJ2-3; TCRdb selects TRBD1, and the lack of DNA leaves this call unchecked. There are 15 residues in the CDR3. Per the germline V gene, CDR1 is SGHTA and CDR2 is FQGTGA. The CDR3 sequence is CASSFGGDSTDTQYF.

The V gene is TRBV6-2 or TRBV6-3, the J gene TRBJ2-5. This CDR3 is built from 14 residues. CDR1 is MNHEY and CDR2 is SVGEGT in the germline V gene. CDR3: CASSYSAGRETQYF.

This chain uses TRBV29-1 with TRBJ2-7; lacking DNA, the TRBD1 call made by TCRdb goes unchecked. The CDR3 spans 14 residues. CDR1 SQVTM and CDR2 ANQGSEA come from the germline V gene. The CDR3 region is CSVGTGAISDEQYF.

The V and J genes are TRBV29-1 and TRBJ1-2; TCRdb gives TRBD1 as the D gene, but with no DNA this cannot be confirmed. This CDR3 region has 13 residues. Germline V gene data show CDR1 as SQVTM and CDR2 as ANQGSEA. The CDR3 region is CSVNGQGALGYTF.

The CDR3 sequence: CASRGQLGEQFF. The chain uses TRBV3-1 and TRBJ2-1; TCRdb's D call, TRBD1, is unchecked because there is no DNA. This CDR3 has 12 amino acids. CDR1 and CDR2 (germline): LGHDT, YNNKEL (reference sequence).

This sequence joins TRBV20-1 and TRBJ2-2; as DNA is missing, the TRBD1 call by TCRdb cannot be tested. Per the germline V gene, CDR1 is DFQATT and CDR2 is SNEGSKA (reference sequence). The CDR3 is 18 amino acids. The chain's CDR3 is CSARGVPEDRSNTGELFF.

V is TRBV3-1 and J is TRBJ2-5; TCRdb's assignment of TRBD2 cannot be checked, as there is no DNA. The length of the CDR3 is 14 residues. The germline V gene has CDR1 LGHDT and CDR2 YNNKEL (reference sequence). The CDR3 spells CASELSGGRETQYF.

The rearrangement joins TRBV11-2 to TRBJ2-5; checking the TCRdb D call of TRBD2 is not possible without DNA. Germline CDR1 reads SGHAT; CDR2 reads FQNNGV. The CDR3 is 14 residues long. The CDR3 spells CASRGLAGEETQYF.

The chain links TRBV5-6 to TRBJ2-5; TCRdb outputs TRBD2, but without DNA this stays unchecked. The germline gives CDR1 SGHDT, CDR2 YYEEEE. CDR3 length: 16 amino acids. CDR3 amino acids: CASSPLPTSGEETQYF.

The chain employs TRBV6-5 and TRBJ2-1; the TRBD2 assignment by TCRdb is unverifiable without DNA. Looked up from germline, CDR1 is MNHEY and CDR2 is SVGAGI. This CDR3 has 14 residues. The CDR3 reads CASSIRTSGNEQFF.

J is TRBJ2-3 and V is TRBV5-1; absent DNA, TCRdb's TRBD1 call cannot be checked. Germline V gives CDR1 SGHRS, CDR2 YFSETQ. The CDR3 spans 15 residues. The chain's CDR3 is CASSSGTGRTDTQYF.

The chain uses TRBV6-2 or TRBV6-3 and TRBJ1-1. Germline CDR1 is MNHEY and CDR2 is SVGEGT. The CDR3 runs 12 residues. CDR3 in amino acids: CASSSTGREAFF.

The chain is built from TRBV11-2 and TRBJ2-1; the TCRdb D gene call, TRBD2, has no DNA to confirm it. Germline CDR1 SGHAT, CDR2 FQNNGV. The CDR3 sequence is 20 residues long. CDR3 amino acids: CATSEGLAGVRPSSYNEQFF.

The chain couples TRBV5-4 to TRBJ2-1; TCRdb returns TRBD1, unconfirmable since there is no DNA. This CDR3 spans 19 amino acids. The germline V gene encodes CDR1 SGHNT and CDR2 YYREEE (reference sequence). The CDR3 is CASSLDSGTTWVSYNEQFF.

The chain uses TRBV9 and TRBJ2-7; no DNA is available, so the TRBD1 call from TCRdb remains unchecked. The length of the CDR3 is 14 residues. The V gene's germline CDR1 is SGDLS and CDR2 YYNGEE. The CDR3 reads CASGGDTNSYEQYF.

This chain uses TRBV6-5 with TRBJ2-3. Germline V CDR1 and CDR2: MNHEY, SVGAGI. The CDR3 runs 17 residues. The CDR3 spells CASSYSRLAADTDTQYF.